This T cell receptor beta chain is from a study of T cell responses to AZD1222 COVID-19 vaccine. Data came from immunoSEQ multiplex PCR; TCRdb stores just in-frame clones and leaves some out. Of around 140,000 clones in the sample, 80% to 90% were seen once. This CDR3 is 13 amino acids long. The germline CDR1 and CDR2 sequences are SGHVS and FQNEAQ. Trimming stripped 0 bases from V and 4 bases from J, with 6 bases between. The sequence was collected from an adult in good health. The sequencing used peripheral blood, collected on day 0 of AZD1222 vaccination. The genes are TRBV7-8 and TRBJ1-2; unclear D gene. The CDR3 spells CASSLASIYGYTF. CDR3 coding DNA: TGTGCCAGCAGCTTAGCGTCAATCTATGGCTACACCTTC.